This T cell receptor beta chain was observed in a study of cytomegalovirus exposure and HLA in healthy donors. For the study at large: An early release of data contained 75 million to 90 million unique TCRs, which came from HLA-typed donors.

13 Jbeta primers and 60 Vbeta primers were used for the PCR. The method was immunoSEQ multiplex PCR; TCRdb's version includes in-frame clones alone and lacks a portion of them. The profile shows about 150,000 clones, 80% to 85% of them singletons. This clone was detected a few times. Its antigen is undetermined. Study-wide results and caveats: A later examination showed that TCR association rates differed by HLA locus, with DRB1 most and HLA-C fewest. Sequencing likely produced, as an artifact, a cluster of highly shared sequence variants. Presence/absence analysis assumed near-uniform sequencing depth across donors.

V trimming: 7 bases; J trimming: 16 bases; junction bases outside the gene matches: 14. Germline lookup yields CDR1 SNHLY and CDR2 FYNNEI. CDR3 length: 13 amino acids. Sequencing used PBMCs. The source is a male donor in good health and CMV-seronegative. The J gene is TRBJ1-4, the V gene TRBV2; 8 nucleotides align to TRBD1. The CDR3 sequence: CASTADRACEGFF. For the CDR3, the DNA is TGTGCCAGCACTGCGGACAGGGCCTGTGAGGGGTTTTTT.